The 9 T cell receptor beta chains given below trace back to one sample, sequenced in a study of shared clonotypes between healthy human individuals. Measured with immunoSEQ multiplex PCR; TCRdb has only the in-frame clones, and not every one. The profile shows about 2.3 million clones, just under 95% of them singletons. Sequenced sample: naive CD4+ T cells from PBMCs. Subset: CD45RA+ positively selected. These receptors were collected from a man aged 18 to 30 in good health. Some clones in this sample may be carry-over from other donors' samples.

This chain joins TRBV2 and TRBJ1-5; 10 bases agree with TRBD1. In germline, CDR1 is SNHLY, CDR2 FYNNEI. Trimming at V came to 1 base and at J to 11 bases, leaving 2 bases not matched to a gene. CDR3 size: 13 residues. Here the CDR3 DNA reads TGTGCCAGCAGTGAAGAAGGACAGGGGGCCCAGCATTTT. Amino acid sequence: CASSEEGQGAQHF.

The V gene is TRBV27, the J gene TRBJ2-2; D is undetermined. V was cut by 6 bases and J by 5 bases, with 22 bases left in between. The V gene's germline CDR1 is MNHEY and CDR2 SMNVEV (reference sequence). This CDR3 contains 17 residues. The CDR3 bases are TGTGCCAGCAGCAGAAGAAAGTATCTTACCCGGACCGGGGAGCTGTTTTTT. It specifies CASSRRKYLTRTGELFF.

Comments on this clone: The junction does not match germline at one end; this may be a read error. For the CDR3, the DNA is TGTGCCACCAGTGGCCCCCCGAACACCGGGGAGCTGTTTTTT. Translated, it gives CATSGPPNTGELFF. J is TRBJ2-2 and V is TRBV28; no definite D call. Germline V gives CDR1 MDHEN, CDR2 SYDVKM. The CDR3 extends over 14 amino acids.

The chain links TRBV5-1 to TRBJ1-1, with D hard to call. This CDR3 is built from 14 residues. Germline CDR1 is SGHRS and CDR2 is YFSETQ. Trimming took off 4 bases at V and 1 base at J, with 11 bases between the two ends. CDR3 DNA sequence: TGCGCCAGCAGCACCGGCGGCAGGAACACTGAAGCTTTCTTT. Protein sequence: CASSTGGRNTEAFF.

This clone was seen a single time. This specimen includes other DNA sequences encoding the same CDR3. The CDR3 nucleotides read TGTGCCAGCAGCGTAGGTCTGGGACTAGCGGACTCCTACAATGAGCAGTTCTTC. This translates into CASSVGLGLADSYNEQFF. The rearrangement links TRBV9 to TRBJ2-1; 11 positions agree with TRBD2. CDR1 is SGDLS and CDR2 is YYNGEE in the germline V gene. The J segment lost 0 bases and the V segment lost 0 bases, leaving 5 bases of the junction unmatched. There are 18 residues in the CDR3.

The chain uses TRBV2 and TRBJ2-6, with 13 nucleotides matching TRBD2. CDR3 length equals 23 residues. Trimming took 8 bases from V and 0 from J; bases not matched to a gene: 22. The germline V gene has CDR1 SNHLY and CDR2 FYNNEI. The CDR3 sequence: CASGGTRLAGGDLPSSGANVLTF. CDR3 bases: TGTGCCAGCGGGGGGACTCGACTAGCGGGAGGCGACCTCCCAAGCTCTGGGGCCAACGTCCTGACTTTC.

This rearrangement joins TRBV6-1 to TRBJ1-4; 8 bases map to TRBD1. This CDR3 is built from 15 residues. Germline V lookup: CDR1 MNHNS, CDR2 SASEGT. Trimming took 6 bases from V and 8 from J; bases not matched to a gene: 11. The CDR3, as DNA: TGTGCCAGCAGCCAAGCCAGGGGGCTCGGGGAAAAACTGTTTTTT. Its translation: CASSQARGLGEKLFF.

The chain couples TRBV2 to TRBJ2-7, with 15 positions matching TRBD2. The CDR3 is 16 amino acids. With V trimmed by 5 bases and J by 8 bases, 10 bases remained unmatched. Germline V gene lookup returns CDR1 SNHLY and CDR2 FYNNEI. The chain's CDR3 is CASSFGTSGGTGQQYF. The CDR3 bases are TGTGCCAGCAGTTTTGGGACTAGCGGGGGGACCGGGCAGCAGTACTTC.

V and J are TRBV5-6 and TRBJ1-1; 7 nucleotides line up with TRBD1. Germline V gene lookup returns CDR1 SGHDT and CDR2 YYEEEE. The CDR3 totals 14 residues. After removal of 4 bases from V and 2 bases from J, the junction contained 5 bases not matched to a gene. The DNA of the CDR3 is TGTGCCAGCAGCCCCGGGACAGACAACACTGAAGCTTTCTTT. Amino acid sequence: CASSPGTDNTEAFF.